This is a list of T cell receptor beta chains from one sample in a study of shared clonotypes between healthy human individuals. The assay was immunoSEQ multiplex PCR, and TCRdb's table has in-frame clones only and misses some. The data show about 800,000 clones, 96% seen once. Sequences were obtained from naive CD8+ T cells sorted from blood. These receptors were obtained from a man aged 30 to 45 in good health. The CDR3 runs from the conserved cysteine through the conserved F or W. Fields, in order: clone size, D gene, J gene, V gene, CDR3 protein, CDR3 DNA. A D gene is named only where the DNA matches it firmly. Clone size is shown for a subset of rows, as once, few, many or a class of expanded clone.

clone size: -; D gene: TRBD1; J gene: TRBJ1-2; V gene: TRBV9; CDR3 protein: CASSGELGTGYGYTF; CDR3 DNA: TGTGCCAGCAGCGGAGAGCTGGGGACAGGGTATGGCTACACCTTC
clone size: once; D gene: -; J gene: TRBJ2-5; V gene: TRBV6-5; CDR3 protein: CASPETQYF; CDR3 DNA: TGTGCCAGCCCGGAGACCCAGTACTTC
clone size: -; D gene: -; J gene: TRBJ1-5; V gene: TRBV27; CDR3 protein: CASSFLGTQPQHF; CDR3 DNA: TGTGCCAGCAGTTTTTTAGGGACTCAGCCCCAGCATTTT
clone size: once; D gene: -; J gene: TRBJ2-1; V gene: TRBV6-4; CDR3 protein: CASSDRAGAIYNEQFF; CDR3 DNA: TGTGCCAGCAGTGACCGGGCGGGGGCCATCTACAATGAGCAGTTCTTC
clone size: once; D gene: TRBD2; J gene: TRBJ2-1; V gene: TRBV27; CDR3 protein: CASSLSGSGIYNEQFF; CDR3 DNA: TGTGCCAGCAGTTTATCAGGCAGCGGGATATACAATGAGCAGTTCTTC
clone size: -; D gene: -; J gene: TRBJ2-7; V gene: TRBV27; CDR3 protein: CASREGGVHEQYF; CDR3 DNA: TGTGCCAGCAGAGAGGGGGGTGTTCACGAGCAGTACTTC
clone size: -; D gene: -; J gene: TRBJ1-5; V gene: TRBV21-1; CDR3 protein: CASSPRTPWTSLLWPQHF; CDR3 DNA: TGTGCCAGCAGCCCGAGAACACCGTGGACATCCCTTTTATGGCCCCAGCATTTT
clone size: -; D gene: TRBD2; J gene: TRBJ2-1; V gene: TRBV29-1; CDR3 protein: CSVIAGGINEQFF; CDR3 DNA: TGCAGCGTTATAGCGGGAGGGATCAATGAGCAGTTCTTC
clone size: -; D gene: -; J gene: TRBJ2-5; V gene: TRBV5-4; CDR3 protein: CASSLVGQGRRQETQYF; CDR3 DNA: TGTGCCAGCAGCTTGGTGGGCCAGGGGAGACGCCAAGAGACCCAGTACTTC
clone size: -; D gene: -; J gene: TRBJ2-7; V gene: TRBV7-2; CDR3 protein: CASSLGVYEQYF; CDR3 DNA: TGTGCCAGCAGCTTAGGTGTGTACGAGCAGTACTTC
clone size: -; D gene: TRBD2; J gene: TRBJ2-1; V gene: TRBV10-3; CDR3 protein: CASVAGIGYNEQFF; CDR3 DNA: TGTGCCAGTGTAGCGGGAATTGGATACAATGAGCAGTTCTTC
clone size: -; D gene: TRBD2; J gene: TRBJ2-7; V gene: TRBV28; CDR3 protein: CASSFSGRGSYEQYF; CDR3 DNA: TGTGCCAGCAGTTTCAGCGGGAGGGGATCCTACGAGCAGTACTTC
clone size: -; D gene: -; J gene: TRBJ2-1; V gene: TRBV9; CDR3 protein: CASSVAGLPYNEQFF; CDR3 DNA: TGTGCCAGCAGCGTAGCGGGATTGCCCTACAATGAGCAGTTCTTC
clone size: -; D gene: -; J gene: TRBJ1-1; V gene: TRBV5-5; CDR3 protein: CASSLLGGEAFF; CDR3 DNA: TGTGCCAGCAGCTTGCTGGGAGGGGAAGCTTTCTTT
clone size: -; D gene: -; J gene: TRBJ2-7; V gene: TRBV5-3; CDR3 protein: CARSVAIPSSLYEQYF; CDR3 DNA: TGTGCCAGAAGCGTAGCTATCCCTAGCAGCCTCTACGAGCAGTACTTC
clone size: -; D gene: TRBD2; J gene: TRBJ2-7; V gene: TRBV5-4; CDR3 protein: CASSYPGLENEQYF; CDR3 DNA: TGTGCCAGCAGCTATCCGGGACTAGAAAACGAGCAGTACTTC
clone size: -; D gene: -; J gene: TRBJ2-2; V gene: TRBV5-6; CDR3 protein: CASSRYTNTGELFF; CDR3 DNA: TGTGCCAGCAGCCGATATACGAACACCGGGGAGCTGTTTTTT
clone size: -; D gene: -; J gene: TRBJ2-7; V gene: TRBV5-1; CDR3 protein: CASSLDGYEQYF; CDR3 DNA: TGCGCCAGCAGCTTGGATGGCTACGAGCAGTACTTC
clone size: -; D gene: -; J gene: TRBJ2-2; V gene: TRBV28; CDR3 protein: CASVAGVPNTGELFF; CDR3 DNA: TGTGCCAGCGTGGCTGGGGTGCCTAACACCGGGGAGCTGTTTTTT
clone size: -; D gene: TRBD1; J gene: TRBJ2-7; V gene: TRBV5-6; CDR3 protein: CASSLEGQGFYEQYF; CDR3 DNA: TGTGCCAGCAGCTTGGAGGGACAGGGGTTCTACGAGCAGTACTTC
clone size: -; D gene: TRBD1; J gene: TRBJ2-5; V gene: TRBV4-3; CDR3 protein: CASSQEGTGGKTQYF; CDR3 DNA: TGCGCCAGCAGCCAAGAAGGGACAGGGGGTAAGACCCAGTACTTC
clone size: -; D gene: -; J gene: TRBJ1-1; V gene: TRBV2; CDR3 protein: CASNPRWGARNTEAFF; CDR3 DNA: TGTGCCAGCAACCCGCGGTGGGGGGCGCGGAACACTGAAGCTTTCTTT
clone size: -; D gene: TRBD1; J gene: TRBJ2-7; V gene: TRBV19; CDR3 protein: CASSHRGRAEQYF; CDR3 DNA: TGTGCCAGTAGTCACAGGGGGCGAGCCGAGCAGTACTTC
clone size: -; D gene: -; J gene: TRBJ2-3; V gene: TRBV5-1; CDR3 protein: CASSLEAFTSTDTQYF; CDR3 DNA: TGCGCCAGCAGCTTGGAGGCATTCACTAGCACAGATACGCAGTATTTT
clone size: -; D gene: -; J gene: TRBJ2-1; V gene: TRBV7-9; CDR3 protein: CASSMGRSEQFF; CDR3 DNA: TGTGCCAGCAGTATGGGTAGGAGTGAGCAGTTCTTC
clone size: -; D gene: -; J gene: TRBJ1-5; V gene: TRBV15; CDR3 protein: CATSRGRSPKPNQPQHF; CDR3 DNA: TGTGCCACCAGCAGAGGCAGGAGTCCTAAACCGAATCAGCCCCAGCATTTT
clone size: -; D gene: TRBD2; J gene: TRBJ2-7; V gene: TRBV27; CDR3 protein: CASSVAGDPSYEQYF; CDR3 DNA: TGTGCCAGCAGTGTGGCGGGAGACCCATCCTACGAGCAGTACTTC
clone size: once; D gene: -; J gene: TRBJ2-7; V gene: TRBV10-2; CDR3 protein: CASSGGTGAFQYF; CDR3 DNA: TGCGCCAGCAGTGGAGGGACCGGCGCATTCCAGTACTTC
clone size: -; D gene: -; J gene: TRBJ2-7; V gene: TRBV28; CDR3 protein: CASSLGYGTYEQYF; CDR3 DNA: TGTGCCAGCAGTTTAGGATACGGAACCTACGAGCAGTACTTC
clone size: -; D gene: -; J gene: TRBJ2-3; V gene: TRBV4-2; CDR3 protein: CASRHRDSTDTQYF; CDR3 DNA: TGTGCCAGCAGACACCGGGACAGCACAGATACGCAGTATTTT
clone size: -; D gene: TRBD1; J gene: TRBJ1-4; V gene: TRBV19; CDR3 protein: CASSPWTGASEKLFF; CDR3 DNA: TGTGCCAGTAGTCCCTGGACAGGGGCAAGTGAAAAACTGTTTTTT
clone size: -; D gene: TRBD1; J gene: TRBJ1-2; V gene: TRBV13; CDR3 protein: CASSLAGGEVGNYGYTF; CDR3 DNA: TGTGCCAGCAGCTTAGCAGGGGGCGAAGTGGGCAACTATGGCTACACCTTC
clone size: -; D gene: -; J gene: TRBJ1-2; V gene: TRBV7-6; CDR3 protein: CASSLEGGVGFDYTF; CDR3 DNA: TGTGCCAGCAGCTTAGAAGGCGGCGTCGGCTTTGACTACACCTTC